Presented here are 18 T cell receptor beta chains from one specimen sequenced in a study of TIL therapy for anti-PD-1-resistant metastatic lung cancer. Time point of the sample: pre-treatment sample, taken before nivolumab and TIL therapy. The immunoSEQ assay was v3. Generated by immunoSEQ multiplex PCR, the TCRdb table keeps only in-frame clones and is missing some. The sample shows about 49,000 clones, approximately 79% of them seen only once. This specimen was blood, taken at baseline. The receptors were sampled from a man aged 70-80 years with non-small cell lung cancer.

This rearrangement joins TRBV19 to TRBJ1-2; possible D gene TRBD1, 6 bases. Germline V lookup: CDR1 LNHDA, CDR2 SQIVND (reference sequence). Trimming shortened V by 8 bases and J by 0 bases, and 13 bases separated the two germline ends. The CDR3 consists of 14 residues. The CDR3 loop reads CASGSWTANYGYTF. The CDR3 coding sequence is TGTGCCAGTGGATCTTGGACAGCTAACTATGGCTACACCTTC. Filled out from reference TRBV19 and TRBJ1-2, the complete variable domain reads DGGITQSPKYLFRKEGQNVTLSCEQNLNHDAMYWYRQDPGQGLRLIYYSQIVNDFQKGDIAEGYSVSREKKESFPLTVTSAQKNPTAFYLCASGSWTANYGYTFGSGTRLTVV.

This clone is a singleton in its sample. V and J are TRBV6-1 and TRBJ2-1; TRBD1 aligns across 7 bases. The V gene end was trimmed by 7 bases and the J gene end by 8 bases; junction bases not matched to a gene: 8. This CDR3 has 13 amino acids. The germline V gene has CDR1 MNHNS and CDR2 SASEGT. The CDR3, as DNA: TGTGCCAGCACCCAACCACAGGGGTATGAGCAGTTCTTC. This translates into CASTQPQGYEQFF.

The V and J genes are TRBV2 and TRBJ1-1; no reliable D call. Germline V CDR1 and CDR2: SNHLY, FYNNEI. V shed 2 bases and J shed 5 bases, with 9 bases lying between them. This CDR3 has 13 residues. Here the CDR3 reads CASSESSLTEAFF. CDR3 nucleotide sequence: TGTGCCAGCAGTGAATCCAGCCTTACTGAAGCTTTCTTT.

The chain recombines TRBV15 with TRBJ2-3, with a weak D call TRBD1 (5 bases). The germline gives CDR1 LNHNV, CDR2 YYDKDF (reference sequence). CDR3 length: 16 residues. Between the trimmed V and J ends, which lost 8 bases and 0 bases, there was a span of 18 bases. CDR3 region: CATRNFRQPSTDTQYF. The CDR3, as DNA: TGTGCCACCCGCAATTTTCGACAGCCTAGCACAGATACGCAGTATTTT.

The chain is built from TRBV4-1 and TRBJ2-7, with D perhaps matching TRBD2 (5 bases). The CDR3 sequence is 15 residues long. Germline CDR1 MGHRA, CDR2 YSYEKL. V was cut by 0 bases and J by 4 bases, with 13 bases left in between. The CDR3 loop is CASSQERHSGYEQYF. The CDR3 DNA follows: TGCGCCAGCAGCCAAGAGAGACACTCGGGGTACGAGCAGTACTTC.

The chain has TRBV5-6 and TRBJ2-2; 11 positions match TRBD2. The CDR3 is 17 residues long. The germline gives CDR1 SGHDT, CDR2 YYEEEE. Trimming took 4 bases from V and 2 from J; bases not matched to a gene: 7. CDR3 amino acids: CASSRRTSGFNTGELFF. In DNA, the CDR3 is TGTGCCAGCAGCCGTCGGACTAGCGGGTTTAACACCGGGGAGCTGTTTTTT. The complete variable domain, with remaining parts taken from reference TRBV5-6 and TRBJ2-2, reads DAGVTQSPTHLIKTRGQQVTLRCSPKSGHDTVSWYQQALGQGPQFIFQYYEEEERQRGNFPDRFSGHQFPNYSSELNVNALLLGDSALYLCASSRRTSGFNTGELFFGEGSRLTVL.

This clone was seen a single time. The gene calls are TRBV28 and TRBJ1-1; D may be TRBD1 (6 bases). V lost 7 bases to trimming and J lost 1 base, with 13 bases between them. Germline CDR1 reads MDHEN; CDR2 reads SYDVKM. The CDR3 consists of 14 residues. In nucleotides, the CDR3 is TGTGCCAGCACCCCGGGGGGGCCGAACACTGAAGCTTTCTTT. Translation: CASTPGGPNTEAFF.

This clone has a handful of counts. J is TRBJ1-2 and V is TRBV7-8; D possibly corresponds to TRBD1 (5 bases). Germline CDR1 is SGHVS and CDR2 is FQNEAQ. There are 17 residues in the CDR3. Trimming stripped 5 bases from V and 6 bases from J, with 25 bases between. The DNA for the CDR3 is TGTGCCAGCAGCCCCGACGGTAGGGCAGGGCTGCCCCATGGCTACACCTTC. It specifies CASSPDGRAGLPHGYTF.

This chain connects TRBV18 to TRBJ2-7; 9 nucleotides match TRBD1. Germline lookup yields CDR1 KGHSH and CDR2 LQKENI. The junction had 2 bases not matched to a gene; V was cut back by 3 bases and J by 2 bases. This CDR3 comprises 14 residues. The CDR3 loop is CASSPRTGAYEQYF. The DNA of the CDR3 is TGTGCCAGCTCACCCCGGACAGGGGCCTACGAGCAGTACTTC.

This clone was seen a single time. The chain is built from TRBV5-6 and TRBJ2-1; 7 bases map to TRBD2. CDR1 is SGHDT, CDR2 YYEEEE, per germline. The CDR3 consists of 17 residues. V dropped 0 bases and J dropped 0; count of bases not matched to a gene: 6. The CDR3 DNA reads TGTGCCAGCAGCTTGGAGGGGAGCGGGGCCTCCTACAATGAGCAGTTCTTC. Its translation: CASSLEGSGASYNEQFF. Drawing the rest from reference TRBV5-6 and TRBJ2-1, the complete variable domain is DAGVTQSPTHLIKTRGQQVTLRCSPKSGHDTVSWYQQALGQGPQFIFQYYEEEERQRGNFPDRFSGHQFPNYSSELNVNALLLGDSALYLCASSLEGSGASYNEQFFGPGTRLTVL.

In its sample, this clone was seen a few times. The chain uses TRBV10-3 and TRBJ2-7, with a weak D call TRBD2 (5 bases). The germline gives CDR1 ENHRY, CDR2 SYGVKD. V lost 4 bases to trimming and J lost 7 bases, with 14 bases between them. The CDR3 is made up of 13 amino acids. The CDR3 DNA is TGTGCCATCAGTGGGGGTGGGGAGTGGGAGCAGTACTTC. Its protein is CAISGGGEWEQYF.

This chain links TRBV30 with TRBJ2-7; TRBD1 agrees at 8 bases. Trimming at V came to 4 bases and at J to 3 bases, leaving 5 bases not matched to a gene. Per the germline V gene, CDR1 is GTSNPN and CDR2 is SVGIG (reference sequence). This CDR3 region has 13 residues. The CDR3 bases are TGTGCCTGGACCCGACAGGGGTTCTACGAGCAGTACTTC. This gives the protein CAWTRQGFYEQYF.

The chain combines TRBV7-9 with TRBJ2-7, with a possible D match to TRBD2 (5 bases). Per germline, CDR1 SEHNR and CDR2 FQNEAQ (reference sequence). There are 13 residues in the CDR3. The V end was cut by 5 bases, the J end by 5 bases, with 13 bases between. The CDR3 coding sequence is TGTGCCAGCAGCCTCACCTCTAGCCACGAGCAGTACTTC. This gives the protein CASSLTSSHEQYF.

This chain joins TRBV4-3 and TRBJ1-2; no clear D gene. Looked up from germline, CDR1 is LGHNA and CDR2 is YSLEER. The V end lost 0 bases, the J end lost 9 bases, and 17 bases lay between the germline ends. The CDR3 has 15 residues. The CDR3 here is CASSQDQTWAGSYTF. CDR3 DNA sequence: TGCGCCAGCAGCCAAGACCAGACTTGGGCAGGTAGCTACACCTTC.

This clone was observed a handful of times. This sequence joins TRBV25-1 and TRBJ2-2, with 11 bases aligning to TRBD2. CDR1 and CDR2 (germline): MGHDK, SYGVNS. The CDR3 loop spans 17 amino acids. Trimming cost V 2 bases and J 4 bases; bases outside gene matches: 6. The CDR3 DNA reads as TGTGCCAGCAGTGAACGCCATACTAGCGGGAGCACCGGGGAGCTGTTTTTT. It encodes CASSERHTSGSTGELFF. The full variable domain, its missing parts supplied by reference TRBV25-1 and TRBJ2-2, is EADIYQTPRYLVIGTGKKITLECSQTMGHDKMYWYQQDPGMELHLIHYSYGVNSTEKGDLSSESTVSRIRTEHFPLTLESARPSHTSQYLCASSERHTSGSTGELFFGEGSRLTVL.

This clone showed up just once. The gene calls are TRBV13 and TRBJ2-1; D might be TRBD2 (6 bases). Deletions cut 1 base from V and 6 bases from J, with 13 bases between. The germline gives CDR1 PRHDT, CDR2 FYEKMQ (reference sequence). This CDR3 spans 15 amino acids. The CDR3 region is CASSLAPSEGNEQFF. The CDR3 nucleotides read TGTGCCAGCAGCTTAGCTCCTAGCGAGGGCAATGAGCAGTTCTTC.

This chain uses TRBV7-3 with TRBJ2-3, with 15 bases aligning to TRBD2. J lost 6 bases, V lost 4 bases, and 8 bases had no gene match. The CDR3 sequence is 17 residues long. CDR1 is SGHTA, CDR2 FQGTGA, per germline. The CDR3 nucleotides read TGTGCCAGCAGCTCCCGGACTAGCGGGAGGGGTTCCGATACGCAGTATTTT. Protein: CASSSRTSGRGSDTQYF. The variable domain in full, with the rest retrieved from reference TRBV7-3 and TRBJ2-3, is GAGVSQTPSNKVTEKGKYVELRCDPISGHTALYWYRQSLGQGPEFLIYFQGTGAADDSGLPNDRFFAVRPEGSVSTLKIQRTERGDSAVYLCASSSRTSGRGSDTQYFGPGTRLTVL.

V and J are TRBV7-7 and TRBJ2-2; no definite D call. The CDR3 is made up of 12 amino acids. Germline-derived CDR1 and CDR2 are SSHAT and FNYEAQ (reference sequence). CDR3 in amino acids: CASSLGSGELFF. The CDR3 nucleotides read TGTGCTAGCTCCTTGGGCTCCGGGGAGCTGTTTTTT.